Listed below are T cell receptor beta chains from one sample, sequenced in a study of regulatory T cells in long-lasting Graves disease. TCRdb reanalysed the multiplex PCR reads using MiXCR and keeps one entry per CDR3 protein. The table shows roughly 500,000 distinct CDR3 sequences, with approximately 12% occurring only once. The same data also went into a second study, on T cells in Graves' hyperthyroidism and ophthalmopathy.

Specimen: peripheral blood mononuclear cells (PBMCs), collected at new diagnosis, from a patient treated with antithyroid drugs. These receptors were collected from a man younger than 40 with Graves disease. Each CDR3 is given with its conserved first and last residue. Fields, in order: J gene, clone size, V gene, D gene, CDR3 protein, CDR3 DNA. The D gene is left open where the match is weak. Only some rows state a clone size, as once, few, many or a class for expanded clones.

TRBJ2-3 many TRBV10-3 . CAISNGGYATDTQYF TGTGCCATCAGTAATGGTGGGTACGCCACAGATACGCAGTATTTT
TRBJ2-2 many TRBV2 TRBD2 CASSPTQGGTGELFF TGTGCCAGCAGTCCCACCCAGGGAGGGACCGGGGAGCTGTTTTTT
TRBJ2-5 medium-sized TRBV7-9 TRBD1 CASSLGTGGSETQYF TGTGCCAGCAGCTTAGGGACAGGGGGAAGTGAGACCCAGTACTTC
TRBJ2-3 many TRBV7-2 TRBD2 CASSYRGRVSTDTQYF TGTGCCAGCAGCTACCGCGGGAGGGTCAGCACAGATACGCAGTATTTT
TRBJ2-3 many TRBV20-1 TRBD2 CSARGAGGIDTQYF TGCAGTGCTAGAGGGGCGGGAGGTATAGATACGCAGTATTTT
TRBJ2-7 . TRBV20-1 TRBD2 CSAGTSGSPDEQYF TGCAGTGCGGGGACTAGCGGGAGTCCGGACGAGCAGTACTTC
TRBJ2-7 many TRBV18 . CASSPAGLKVEQYF TGTGCCAGCTCACCTGCGGGGCTTAAGGTCGAGCAGTACTTC
TRBJ2-1 many TRBV5-1 TRBD1 CASSLDRGDEQFF TGCGCCAGCAGCTTGGACAGGGGCGATGAGCAGTTCTTC
TRBJ2-5 many TRBV2 TRBD1 CASTPADRGGTQYF TGTGCCAGCACCCCGGCGGACAGGGGCGGGACCCAGTACTTC
TRBJ1-5 . TRBV7-8 TRBD1 CASSPWQGDQPQHF TGTGCCAGCAGCCCTTGGCAGGGGGATCAGCCCCAGCATTTT
TRBJ1-1 many TRBV6-4 . CASSALFMSTEAFF TGTGCCAGCAGTGCCCTCTTCATGAGCACTGAAGCTTTCTTT
TRBJ2-3 many TRBV29-1 . CSAGRTGDTQYF TGCAGCGCCGGACGTACAGGGGATACGCAGTATTTT
TRBJ2-1 many TRBV24-1 TRBD2 CATSDPGLADNEQFF TGTGCCACCAGTGACCCCGGACTAGCGGACAATGAGCAGTTCTTC
TRBJ2-7 few TRBV10-3 TRBD1 CAISETGQGGGYEQYF TGTGCCATCAGTGAGACGGGTCAAGGGGGCGGCTACGAGCAGTACTTC
TRBJ2-3 many TRBV6-2/TRBV6-3 TRBD2 CASSYYLAGGTDTQYF TGTGCCAGCAGTTACTACCTAGCGGGAGGGACAGATACGCAGTATTTT
TRBJ1-2 few TRBV5-1 . CASSLAQGGPLVYGYTF TGCGCCAGCAGCTTGGCCCAGGGCGGACCCCTAGTCTATGGCTACACCTTC
TRBJ2-1 many TRBV5-1 . CASSLNDAYNEQFF TGCGCCAGCAGCTTGAATGACGCCTACAATGAGCAGTTCTTC
TRBJ1-1 many TRBV7-3 . CASSLLGGGTDTEAFF TGTGCCAGCAGCTTATTGGGGGGAGGGACGGACACTGAAGCTTTCTTT
TRBJ2-1 once TRBV7-2 TRBD2 CASSPSSGGTYNEQFF TGTGCCAGCAGTCCTTCTAGCGGGGGGACGTACAATGAGCAGTTCTTC
TRBJ2-2 many TRBV7-9 . CASSFTPTRDGELFF TGTGCCAGCAGCTTTACCCCTACTCGGGACGGGGAGCTGTTTTTT
TRBJ2-3 many TRBV5-1 . CASSSGLPSSDTQYF TGCGCCAGCAGCAGTGGACTGCCAAGCTCAGATACGCAGTATTTT
TRBJ2-3 . TRBV10-3 . CAISESAGSTDTQYF TGTGCCATCAGTGAGTCGGCGGGATCGACAGATACGCAGTATTTT
TRBJ2-5 . TRBV11-2 . CASSLWTGRETQYF TGTGCCAGCAGCCTATGGACTGGACGGGAGACCCAGTACTTC
TRBJ2-3 . TRBV10-1 . CASSEGRGTQYF TGCGCCAGCAGTGAGGGCCGCGGTACGCAGTATTTT
TRBJ1-2 . TRBV29-1 . CSVEDRPYGYTF TGCAGCGTTGAAGACCGGCCTTATGGCTACACCTTC
TRBJ2-5 many TRBV7-8 . CASSLRRGWQETQYF TGTGCCAGCAGCTTAAGGAGGGGGTGGCAAGAGACCCAGTACTTC
TRBJ2-1 many TRBV30 . CAFSRINEQFF TGTGCCTTCAGCAGGATCAATGAGCAGTTCTTC
TRBJ2-7 once TRBV14 . CASSVSWTYEQYF TGTGCCAGCAGCGTTAGCTGGACCTACGAGCAGTACTTC
TRBJ2-3 few TRBV15 TRBD2 CATSRLAGNTDTQYF TGTGCCACCAGTCGACTAGCGGGAAACACAGATACGCAGTATTTT
TRBJ1-2 many TRBV6-1 . CASSARTVRDFRSSSGYTF TGTGCCAGCAGTGCCCGGACAGTCCGCGACTTCAGGAGTTCCTCTGGCTACACCTTC
TRBJ2-5 . TRBV4-2 TRBD2 CASSRVAGGNQETQYF TGTGCCAGCAGCCGTGTAGCGGGGGGGAACCAAGAGACCCAGTACTTC
TRBJ2-5 . TRBV6-1 TRBD2 CASTGQAGGEETQYF TGTGCCAGCACAGGTCAAGCGGGAGGGGAAGAGACCCAGTACTTC
TRBJ1-2 many TRBV12-3/TRBV12-4 . CASSFDLTSTF TGTGCCAGCAGTTTCGACCTGACCTCCACCTTC